This is a list of T cell receptor beta chains from one sample in a study of T-cell memory formation after mild COVID-19. TCRdb reprocessed the 5' RACE reads with MiXCR, giving one entry per CDR3 protein. The data show 530,000 or so distinct CDR3 sequences, 17% seen once. Sample: PBMCs or a T cell subset sorted from them (not recorded which). Receptor source: an adult woman who had mild COVID-19 (a few samples of this study predate the infection). Cell type and time point are not known. Both conserved end residues are part of each CDR3. A D gene is named only where the DNA matches it firmly. The size field is filled for only some rows; it gives once, few, many or a size class.

-	TRBJ2-3	-	TRBV5-1	TGCGCCAGCAGCTACCGGGTTTTGTCGAGCACAGATACGCAGTATTTT	CASSYRVLSSTDTQYF
few	TRBJ2-7	-	TRBV5-1	TGCGCCAGCAGCCGTTCCGGGACCGCGAGCTCCTACGAGCAGTACTTC	CASSRSGTASSYEQYF
few	TRBJ2-7	TRBD2	TRBV7-9	TGTGCCAGCAGTTTCCTCGCGGGAGACGAGCAGTACTTC	CASSFLAGDEQYF
many	TRBJ2-1	TRBD2	TRBV5-1	TGCGCCAGCAGCTTGGAGCGGGCTAGCGGGAGATCAAATGAGCAGTTCTTC	CASSLERASGRSNEQFF
-	TRBJ2-2	TRBD2	TRBV30	TGTGCCTGGAGTGTAGGGACTAGCGGGGCCTTAAGGACCGGGGAGCTGTTTTTT	CAWSVGTSGALRTGELFF
-	TRBJ1-1	-	TRBV20-1	TGCAGTGCTAGAGATGGCCGGGGGTTGAACACTGAAGCTTTCTTT	CSARDGRGLNTEAFF
-	TRBJ1-1	-	TRBV20-1	TGCAGTGCTATCCGACAGCACATGAACACTGAAGCTTTCTTT	CSAIRQHMNTEAFF
-	TRBJ2-7	-	TRBV4-3	TGCGCCAGCAGCCAAGATACAGGACCTCTTTACTACGAGCAGTACTTC	CASSQDTGPLYYEQYF
-	TRBJ2-3	-	TRBV2	TGTGCCAGCTGCCGTCAGGTTCCTAGCACAGATACGCAGTATTTT	CASCRQVPSTDTQYF
few	TRBJ2-7	-	TRBV7-8	TGTGCCAGCGGACCACAGATGCTTCAACTATCCTACGAGCAGTACTTC	CASGPQMLQLSYEQYF
many	TRBJ2-3	-	TRBV5-1	TGCGCCAGCAGTATGCGCGGGTACGGGACCGTGGATACGCAGTATTTT	CASSMRGYGTVDTQYF
few	TRBJ2-1	-	TRBV15	TGTGCCACCAGCAGAGTTGCCAATGAGCAGTTCTTC	CATSRVANEQFF
-	TRBJ2-3	-	TRBV20-1	TGCAGTGCCACTAGGGATAGCACAGATACGCAGTATTTT	CSATRDSTDTQYF
few	TRBJ2-1	-	TRBV7-9	TGTGCCAGCAGCTTAGAACTAGGTCGAGGAGTTGAGCAGTTCTTC	CASSLELGRGVEQFF
few	TRBJ2-7	-	TRBV5-6	TGTGCCAGCAGCACAGGACTCTCCTCCAGGGAGCAGTACTTC	CASSTGLSSREQYF
few	TRBJ1-3	-	TRBV9	TGTGCCAGCAGCGATACGGGACCCCTAGCCGGAAACACCATATATTTT	CASSDTGPLAGNTIYF
few	TRBJ2-7	-	TRBV4-2	TGTGCCAGCAGCCAAGGGCCGCGGGGAACCTCCTACGAGCAGTACTTC	CASSQGPRGTSYEQYF
few	TRBJ1-1	TRBD1	TRBV5-5	TGTGCCAGCAGCTTGGCCTTCGGACAGGGGGCAAAAAGGACTGAAGCTTTCTTT	CASSLAFGQGAKRTEAFF
few	TRBJ2-7	TRBD1	TRBV15	TGTGCCACCAGCGAAAACAGACAGGGGGAGCAGTACTTC	CATSENRQGEQYF
-	TRBJ2-7	-	TRBV24-1	TGTGCCACCAGTGATTTGCCGGGCTACGAGCAGTACTTC	CATSDLPGYEQYF
-	TRBJ1-6	-	TRBV6-1	TGTGCCAGCAGTGTGGACAATTCACCCCTCCACTTT	CASSVDNSPLHF
-	TRBJ1-6	-	TRBV12-3/TRBV12-4	TGTGCCAGCAGTTTTGGGCAAGCCCTCCACTTT	CASSFGQALHF
-	TRBJ2-3	TRBD2	TRBV7-3	TGTGCCAGCAGCTTCGTCGGGGGGGCCCGGGATACGCAGTATTTT	CASSFVGGARDTQYF
-	TRBJ2-6	TRBD2	TRBV4-3	TGCGCCAGCAGCGGGCAGGGAGCGGGAGAGGCTGGGGCCAACGTCCTGACTTTC	CASSGQGAGEAGANVLTF
-	TRBJ2-1	TRBD2	TRBV5-1	TGCGCCAGCAGCTGGACTAGCAGTGATGAGCAGTTCTTC	CASSWTSSDEQFF
-	TRBJ2-2	-	TRBV6-1	TGTGCCAGCAATGGAGGGTGGGACACCGGGGAGCTGTTTTTT	CASNGGWDTGELFF
few	TRBJ2-3	TRBD1	TRBV7-9	TGTGCCAGCAGCCCGCGGGGACAGGGGGCGACAGATACGCAGTATTTT	CASSPRGQGATDTQYF
few	TRBJ2-1	-	TRBV24-1	TGTGCCACCAGTGACAGCCGGGACGAGCCCTACAATGAGCAGTTCTTC	CATSDSRDEPYNEQFF
few	TRBJ2-7	TRBD2	TRBV30	TGTGCCTGGATGCCCGGACTAGGGTCCTACGAGCAGTACTTC	CAWMPGLGSYEQYF
-	TRBJ1-3	-	TRBV5-1	TGCGCCAGCAGGCCCCACTCTGGAAACACCATATATTTT	CASRPHSGNTIYF
few	TRBJ1-1	-	TRBV5-1	TGCGCCAGCAGCTTGAATTTACAGGGAACTGAAGCTTTCTTT	CASSLNLQGTEAFF
few	TRBJ2-7	TRBD2	TRBV6-5	TGTGCCAGCAGTTCCCCGGGAGGGGCCTTCGAGCAGTACTTC	CASSSPGGAFEQYF
-	TRBJ2-7	-	TRBV6-1	TGTGCCAGCAGAGCACGGATCTCCTACGAGCAGTACTTC	CASRARISYEQYF
-	TRBJ1-1	-	TRBV7-2	TGTGCCAGCAGCCCGTGGGGACACCCGAACACTGAAGCTTTCTTT	CASSPWGHPNTEAFF
many	TRBJ2-3	-	TRBV12-3/TRBV12-4	TGTGCCAGCAGTCCCCGGGGGGCCGGCGCGGTGTGGGTACAGTATTTT	CASSPRGAGAVWVQYF
many	TRBJ2-1	TRBD2	TRBV12-3/TRBV12-4	TGTGCCAGCAGTCCTCTAGCGGGGGGAGGTAATGAGCAGTTCTTC	CASSPLAGGGNEQFF
-	TRBJ2-5	TRBD1	TRBV20-1	TGCAGTGCTAGAATACAGGGGACGCAAGAGACCCAGTACTTC	CSARIQGTQETQYF
few	TRBJ2-2	-	TRBV5-8	TGTGCCAGCAGCTTGGGTTCCAGCTGGGGTGACGAGAACACCGGGGAGCTGTTTTTT	CASSLGSSWGDENTGELFF
-	TRBJ2-3	TRBD1	TRBV4-1	TGCGCCAGCAGCCGCACACAGGGGGCTAGCACAGATACGCAGTATTTT	CASSRTQGASTDTQYF
-	TRBJ1-5	-	TRBV6-2/TRBV6-3	TGTGCCAGCAGTTATGGACGGGGGAGCCAGCCCCAGCATTTT	CASSYGRGSQPQHF
-	TRBJ1-1	-	TRBV4-3	TGCGCCAGCAGCCAAGATAGGGTCCTAACGAGGGCTTTCTTT	CASSQDRVLTRAFF
few	TRBJ2-7	-	TRBV4-1	TGCGCCAGCAGCCAATCCGGGACACCGGGCTCCTACGAGCAGTACTTC	CASSQSGTPGSYEQYF
-	TRBJ1-4	-	TRBV30	TGTGCCTGGAGTGTCAGGGCAGGGACTGAAAAACTGTTTTTT	CAWSVRAGTEKLFF
-	TRBJ2-2	-	TRBV6-5	TGTGCCAGCAGTTACTTGACAGCCGCGAACACCGGGGAGCTGTTTTTT	CASSYLTAANTGELFF
many	TRBJ2-2	-	TRBV3-1	TGTGCCAGCAGCCAAGCGGTAAACACCGGGGAGCTGTTTTTT	CASSQAVNTGELFF
few	TRBJ1-1	TRBD1	TRBV6-1	TGTGCCAGCATAGAGGACAGGGTCTTCACTGAAGCTTTCTTT	CASIEDRVFTEAFF
-	TRBJ2-6	-	TRBV12-3/TRBV12-4	TGTGCCAGCAGTTTATTGGGGACCGGGGCCAACGTCCTGACTTTC	CASSLLGTGANVLTF
few	TRBJ1-1	-	TRBV6-5	TGTGCCAGCAAAAAACAGGGTTACACTGAAGCTTTCTTT	CASKKQGYTEAFF
-	TRBJ2-1	TRBD2	TRBV20-1	TGCAGTGCGCCAGCGGGGGGTTCCTACTCCTCCTACAATGAGCAGTTCTTC	CSAPAGGSYSSYNEQFF